This T cell receptor (beta chain) derives from a study of blood T cell repertoires in COVID-19. Study-level background: There were acute and convalescent COVID-19 samples, and they came from the United States, Italy and Spain.

Adults between roughly 18 and 89 years of age took part from about two dozen US areas. The germline V gene encodes CDR1 SGHAT and CDR2 FQDESV (reference sequence). V gave up 5 bases and J gave up 6 bases, with 16 bases separating them. This CDR3 has 14 amino acids. Original processing methods: How many nucleated cells were present was estimated from reference gene primer amplification. Measured with immunoSEQ multiplex PCR; TCRdb has only the in-frame clones, and not every one. From that table come the V and J calls and clone size; the DNA was used to work out D and trimming. The sample consists of hundreds of thousands of clones, approximately 86% of them appearing once.

This TCR was sampled from a woman in her 30s who had been exposed to COVID-19. The sequencing sample was made of PBMCs or T cells enriched from blood (not recorded which). V gene TRBV11-1 combines with J gene TRBJ1-2; D unclear. The CDR3 is CASSRTRGPDGYTF. CDR3 sequence (DNA): TGTGCCAGCAGCCGAACTCGCGGCCCAGATGGCTACACCTTC.